The 21 T cell receptor beta chains listed next were all sequenced from one sample in a study of regulatory T cells in long-lasting Graves disease. Sequencing libraries for TCR beta were prepared with iRepertoire HTBI primers and Arm-PCR of CDR3 regions. TCRdb recomputed calls from the multiplex PCR reads with MiXCR, one row per CDR3 protein. The sample carries approximately 400,000 distinct CDR3 sequences, approximately 12% recorded once. Sample time point: newly diagnosed GD, antithyroid drugs for less than 3 months. From RNA extracted from PBMCs, the TCR library was made. Separately, the same data were catalogued under a study of T cells in Graves' hyperthyroidism and ophthalmopathy.

The sample consisted of peripheral blood mononuclear cells (PBMCs), taken at new diagnosis, from a patient treated with antithyroid drugs. The receptor set was obtained from a young woman with Graves disease.

This clonotype was picked up many times. This chain uses TRBV6-2 or TRBV6-3 with TRBJ2-1; 8 bases fit TRBD2. V gave up 6 bases and J gave up 0 bases; unmatched junction bases: 4. There are 15 residues in the CDR3. From germline, CDR1 is MNHEY and CDR2 SVGEGT. The CDR3 nucleotides are TGTGCCAGCAGCCCGGGGGGGCCCTCCTACAATGAGCAGTTCTTC. Amino acids: CASSPGGPSYNEQFF.

This clonotype has at least ten counts. This sequence joins TRBV12-3 or TRBV12-4 and TRBJ1-1; unclear D gene. This CDR3 spans 15 amino acids. Trimming shortened V by 1 base and J by 0 bases, and 9 bases separated the two germline ends. The CDR3 DNA sequence: TGTGCCAGCAGTTTAGGGGCACCCATGAACACTGAAGCTTTCTTT. Residues: CASSLGAPMNTEAFF.

This clonotype was detected only a few times. A much larger clonotype is one base distant, so this may be a read error. The chain joins TRBV28 to TRBJ2-7; a weak D match, TRBD1 (6 bases). Germline assignment: CDR1 MDHEN and CDR2 SYDVKM. The CDR3 extends over 14 amino acids. The CDR3 DNA reads TGTACCAGCAGCACCCCAACAGGGTACTACGAGCAGTACTTC. Amino acids: CTSSTPTGYYEQYF.

This clonotype has at least ten counts. The V call is TRBV6-1, the J call TRBJ1-1, with 8 nucleotides matching TRBD1. Germline V gives CDR1 MNHNS, CDR2 SASEGT. V shed 9 bases and J 6 bases; nucleotides not matched to a gene: 15. This CDR3 has 15 residues. CDR3 sequence reads: CASSRGRFSVAEAFF. CDR3 in DNA: TGTGCCAGTTCCAGGGGGCGCTTTTCTGTGGCTGAAGCTTTCTTT.

The chain recombines TRBV7-9 with TRBJ1-2; the D is unclear. The CDR3 runs 15 residues. Germline V gene data show CDR1 as SEHNR and CDR2 as FQNEAQ (reference sequence). Trimming pared 2 bases from V and 7 bases from J, leaving 17 bases between. This chain's CDR3 is CASSLIRGPKRGYTF. Here the CDR3 DNA reads TGTGCCAGCAGCTTAATCAGAGGGCCCAAGCGTGGCTACACCTTC.

This clonotype has at least ten counts. CDR3 in DNA: TGCAGTGCAACAATTAGCGGGGGGACCACAGATACGCAGTATTTT. Amino acid sequence: CSATISGGTTDTQYF. The chain links TRBV20-1 to TRBJ2-3; 10 positions agree with TRBD2. Trimming took 6 bases from V and 2 from J; bases not matched to a gene: 8. The CDR3 has 15 amino acids. Germline assignment: CDR1 DFQATT and CDR2 SNEGSKA (reference sequence).

This clonotype was counted only a few times. The V and J genes are TRBV3-1 and TRBJ2-1, with 9 bases matching TRBD2. This CDR3 has 15 amino acids. Germline CDR1 and CDR2: LGHDT and YNNKEL (reference sequence). V shed 4 bases, J shed 6 bases, and the junction held 7 bases outside the gene matches. The CDR3 DNA follows: TGTGCCAGCAGCCTTAGCGGGAGTTGGGTCAATGAGCAGTTCTTC. Translation: CASSLSGSWVNEQFF.

This clonotype was counted many times. J is TRBJ1-1 and V is TRBV4-3; tentative D call: TRBD1 (5 bases). Germline CDR1 reads LGHNA; CDR2 reads YSLEER. With 1 base removed from V and 1 base from J, the gap between germline ends came to 13 bases. The CDR3 has 16 residues. CDR3 DNA sequence: TGCGCCAGCAGCCAAGTCGGGTGGGGCCCGAACACTGAAGCTTTCTTT. Protein product: CASSQVGWGPNTEAFF.

Comment on this clonotype: Given a much more abundant clone one base away, this may be a read error. The CDR3 loop reads CSAHPLFVNTGQLFF. As DNA, the CDR3 is TGCAGTGCCCACCCCCTATTCGTTAACACCGGGCAGCTGTTTTTT. This chain links TRBV20-1 with TRBJ2-2; D remains unclear. This CDR3 spans 15 amino acids. Germline CDR1 reads DFQATT; CDR2 reads SNEGSKA (reference sequence).

This clonotype was observed a handful of times. The rearrangement uses TRBV5-1 and TRBJ1-2; no firm D call. Trimming took off 6 bases at V and 5 bases at J, with 11 bases between the two ends. From germline, CDR1 is SGHRS and CDR2 YFSETQ. This CDR3 is built from 12 residues. The CDR3 nucleotides read TGCGCCAGCAAGGGAGATCTTTATGGCTACACCTTC. It codes for CASKGDLYGYTF.

The chain carries TRBV5-1 and TRBJ2-6, with D unresolved. V lost 0 bases to trimming and J lost 2 bases, with 6 bases between them. CDR3 length: 15 residues. Germline values: CDR1 SGHRS, CDR2 YFSETQ. The CDR3 nucleotides are TGCGCCAGCAGCTTGGCCGAGCCTGGGGCCAACGTCCTGACTTTC. This encodes CASSLAEPGANVLTF.

The chain links TRBV7-8 to TRBJ2-2, with 7 bases that match TRBD1. CDR3 length: 15 amino acids. V was pared by 1 base and J by 4 bases, with 3 bases of the junction left unmatched. The germline V gene has CDR1 SGHVS and CDR2 FQNEAQ. The CDR3 protein is CASSLEGAGTGELFF. CDR3 bases: TGTGCCAGCAGCTTAGAGGGGGCAGGCACCGGGGAGCTGTTTTTT.

This clonotype has ten or more counts. The V call is TRBV6-1, the J call TRBJ2-2; no reliable D call. Germline lookup yields CDR1 MNHNS and CDR2 SASEGT. Trimming removed 6 bases at V and 7 bases at J, with 12 bases between. CDR3 length: 13 amino acids. CDR3 sequence: CASSGTAIGELFF. The CDR3 nucleotides are TGTGCCAGCAGCGGAACCGCCATCGGGGAGCTGTTTTTT.

As concerns this clonotype: A far larger clone is just one base off, so this is likely a read error. The V call is TRBV6-2 or TRBV6-3, the J call TRBJ1-1, with D possibly TRBD1 on 6 matching bases. Germline V gene data show CDR1 as MNHEY and CDR2 as SVGEGT. This CDR3 has 13 residues. V shed 8 bases and J shed 3 bases, with 13 bases lying between them. CDR3: CASQEEGDTEAFF. CDR3 DNA: TGTGCCAGCCAGGAAGAGGGGGACACTGAAGCTTTCTTT.

The table lists this clonotype with many counts. The chain carries TRBV12-3 or TRBV12-4 and TRBJ1-4; 9 nucleotides agree with TRBD1. The CDR3 runs 17 residues. After removal of 2 bases from V and 5 bases from J, the junction contained 9 bases not matched to a gene. The CDR3 sequence: CASSLIGSTGGNEKLFF. In nucleotides, the CDR3 is TGTGCCAGCAGTTTAATTGGGTCGACAGGGGGAAATGAAAAACTGTTTTTT.

Comments on this clonotype: This is likely an artifact of a read error, given a far larger clone one base away. The rearrangement uses TRBV2 and TRBJ2-1; 9 bases are a match to TRBD1. The DNA end favors TRBJ2-5, so the J call may be wrong. The CDR3 extends over 15 amino acids. Germline CDR1 is SNHLY and CDR2 is FYNNEI. CDR3 sequence: CTSSERTGARKTQYF. The CDR3 coding sequence is TGTACCAGCAGTGAACGGACAGGGGCTCGGAAGACCCAGTACTTC.

The chain carries TRBV9 and TRBJ2-7; D unclear. The V and J ends lost 4 bases and 2 bases respectively, with 25 bases between them. Looked up from germline, CDR1 is SGDLS and CDR2 is YYNGEE. CDR3 length equals 18 residues. CDR3 in DNA: TGTGCCAGCAGCCCATATGGTAGTAGCCTCTACGAAGCCTACGAGCAGTACTTC. Amino acids: CASSPYGSSLYEAYEQYF.

This clonotype was seen a handful of times. V and J are TRBV5-4 and TRBJ1-1; D remains unclear. V lost 4 bases and J 2 bases, leaving 12 bases between the germline ends. Germline V gene sequence: CDR1 SGHNT, CDR2 YYREEE (reference sequence). This CDR3 has 14 residues. For the CDR3, the DNA is TGTGCCAGCAGCCGCGCCCCCGCTAACACTGAAGCTTTCTTT. Its protein product is CASSRAPANTEAFF. The variable domain in full, completed from reference TRBV5-4 and TRBJ1-1, reads ETGVTQSPTHLIKTRGQQVTLRCSSQSGHNTVSWYQQALGQGPQFIFQYYREEENGRGNFPPRFSGLQFPNYSSELNVNALELDDSALYLCASSRAPANTEAFFGQGTRLTVV.

There are many counts of this clonotype. This rearrangement joins TRBV28 to TRBJ2-7; perhaps TRBD1 as D (7 bases). The germline gives CDR1 MDHEN, CDR2 SYDVKM. The V end lost 8 bases, the J end lost 3 bases, and 20 bases lay between the germline ends. The CDR3 has 15 amino acids. In DNA, the CDR3 is TGTGCCAGCGACGATCAGACAGGGAGGTTCTACGAGCAGTACTTC. Translating gives CASDDQTGRFYEQYF.

Ten or more counts support this clonotype. This chain links TRBV19 with TRBJ1-1, with D hard to call. Trimming took 6 bases from V and 0 from J, leaving 8 bases between them. CDR1 and CDR2 from the germline V gene are LNHDA and SQIVND (reference sequence). This CDR3 contains 13 residues. CDR3 in DNA: TGTGCCAGTAGAATTCAGCTGAACACTGAAGCTTTCTTT. It translates to CASRIQLNTEAFF. Using reference TRBV19 and TRBJ1-1 for the parts outside the CDR3, the full variable domain is DGGITQSPKYLFRKEGQNVTLSCEQNLNHDAMYWYRQDPGQGLRLIYYSQIVNDFQKGDIAEGYSVSREKKESFPLTVTSAQKNPTAFYLCASRIQLNTEAFFGQGTRLTVV.

This clonotype has ten or more counts. The chain joins TRBV13 to TRBJ1-5, with D maybe TRBD1 (5 bases). Germline CDR1 and CDR2: PRHDT and FYEKMQ (reference sequence). The length of the CDR3 is 14 residues. Trimming took off 3 bases at V and 2 bases at J, with 8 bases between the two ends. The CDR3 coding sequence is TGTGCCAGCAGCTTCAGGGTAGGCAATCAGCCCCAGCATTTT. Amino acids: CASSFRVGNQPQHF. Variable domain in full (rest from reference TRBV13 and TRBJ1-5): AAGVIQSPRHLIKEKRETATLKCYPIPRHDTVYWYQQGPGQDPQFLISFYEKMQSDKGSIPDRFSAQQFSDYHSELNMSSLELGDSALYFCASSFRVGNQPQHFGDGTRLSIL.